These 24 T cell receptor beta chains originate from one sample sequenced in a study of monozygotic twins with inflammatory bowel disease. For each CDR3 protein, TCRdb gives one entry from its re-call of the 5' RACE reads, without DNA. Its table lists roughly 170,000 distinct CDR3 sequences. Source material: blood. These receptors originate from a human donor with ulcerative colitis or Crohn's disease, or a healthy co-twin of an affected twin (not recorded which).

The chain recombines TRBV7-8 with TRBJ2-5; TCRdb gives TRBD2 as the D gene, but with no DNA this cannot be confirmed. The CDR3 is 14 residues long. The germline V gene encodes CDR1 SGHVS and CDR2 FQNEAQ. The CDR3 here is CASSLTTSQETQYF.

This chain connects TRBV4-1 to TRBJ2-7. Germline CDR1 reads MGHRA; CDR2 reads YSYEKL. The CDR3 covers 14 residues. The CDR3 reads CASSQDPTFYEQYF.

This chain connects TRBV7-2 to TRBJ2-2; TCRdb gives TRBD1 as the D gene, but with no DNA this cannot be confirmed. This CDR3 comprises 14 residues. Looked up from germline, CDR1 is SGHTA and CDR2 is FQGNSA. CDR3 residues: CASRFRGITGELFF.

The rearrangement links TRBV27 to TRBJ2-1; checking the TCRdb D call of TRBD1 is not possible without DNA. From germline, CDR1 is MNHEY and CDR2 SMNVEV (reference sequence). The CDR3 extends over 15 amino acids. The CDR3 loop is CASSSVRWIYNEQFF.

The V gene is TRBV20-1, the J gene TRBJ1-2; TCRdb gives TRBD1 as the D gene, but with no DNA this cannot be confirmed. From germline, CDR1 is DFQATT and CDR2 SNEGSKA (reference sequence). The CDR3 is 12 amino acids. This CDR3 reads CSARGGDYGYTF.

This chain links TRBV20-1 with TRBJ1-1; checking the TCRdb D call of TRBD1 is not possible without DNA. CDR3 length: 16 amino acids. Germline V gene data show CDR1 as DFQATT and CDR2 as SNEGSKA (reference sequence). The CDR3 spells CSARGWKGQRSFEAFF.

This chain connects TRBV18 to TRBJ2-7. Looked up from germline, CDR1 is KGHSH and CDR2 is LQKENI. This CDR3 contains 13 residues. This CDR3 reads CASSRTGVIEQYF. The entire variable domain, with the rest obtained from reference TRBV18 and TRBJ2-7, is as follows: NAGVMQNPRHLVRRRGQEARLRCSPMKGHSHVYWYRQLPEEGLKFMVYLQKENIIDESGMPKERFSAEFPKEGPSILRIQQVVRGDSAAYFCASSRTGVIEQYFGPGTRLTVT.

This chain's CDR3 is CASSLVGREGNEQFF. V gene TRBV5-1 combines with J gene TRBJ2-1; TCRdb reports TRBD2, a call that lacks DNA to check it against. CDR3 length: 15 residues. Germline lookup yields CDR1 SGHRS and CDR2 YFSETQ.

This CDR3 is CASSLRDRATNYGYTF. The chain couples TRBV7-9 to TRBJ1-2; TCRdb picks TRBD1, but there is no DNA to check that call. The CDR3 is made up of 16 amino acids. Germline assignment: CDR1 SEHNR and CDR2 FQNEAQ (reference sequence).

This chain joins TRBV7-7 and TRBJ2-7. Germline V gene sequence: CDR1 SSHAT, CDR2 FNYEAQ (reference sequence). The CDR3 runs to 13 residues. This chain's CDR3 is CASSLFGSYEQYF.

The chain carries TRBV29-1 and TRBJ1-1; there is no DNA to check the TCRdb D call of TRBD1. The CDR3 totals 14 residues. CDR1 and CDR2 (germline): SQVTM, ANQGSEA. The CDR3 loop reads CSVVSDRGRTEAFF.

This chain links TRBV10-2 with TRBJ2-1; the TCRdb call, TRBD2, lacks DNA for checking. The CDR3 totals 13 residues. CDR1 is WSHSY and CDR2 is SAAADI in the germline V gene. The CDR3 region is CASSETSRDEQFF.

The chain joins TRBV20-1 to TRBJ1-1; TCRdb returns TRBD1, unconfirmable since there is no DNA. This CDR3 comprises 15 residues. The germline CDR1 and CDR2 sequences are DFQATT and SNEGSKA (reference sequence). The CDR3 spells CSAPGEGGTYTEAFF.

The chain combines TRBV20-1 with TRBJ2-1; TCRdb proposes TRBD1, but this gene call is untestable without DNA. The CDR3 consists of 15 residues. Germline assignment: CDR1 DFQATT and CDR2 SNEGSKA (reference sequence). This CDR3 is CSARESDRRTNEQFF.

The genes are TRBV29-1 and TRBJ2-4; TCRdb picks TRBD1, but there is no DNA to check that call. CDR1 SQVTM and CDR2 ANQGSEA come from the germline V gene. The CDR3 has 13 amino acids. CDR3 amino acids: CSVRRGFKNIQYF.

V is TRBV27 and J is TRBJ2-7; lacking DNA, the TRBD2 call made by TCRdb goes unchecked. The CDR3 is 16 amino acids. Germline CDR1 is MNHEY and CDR2 is SMNVEV (reference sequence). The CDR3 sequence: CASSPWDPGTSAGQYF.

The chain joins TRBV13 to TRBJ2-4; TCRdb proposes TRBD1, but this gene call is untestable without DNA. Germline CDR1 reads PRHDT; CDR2 reads FYEKMQ (reference sequence). This CDR3 region has 13 residues. The CDR3 loop reads CASSLAGKNIQYF.

J is TRBJ2-7 and V is TRBV5-5. Germline CDR1 reads SGHKS; CDR2 reads YYEKEE (reference sequence). CDR3 size: 15 residues. CDR3 region: CASSLGPGHPYEQYF.

The CDR3 spells CASSLAPRNVQFF. V and J are TRBV11-1 and TRBJ2-1. The CDR3 loop spans 13 amino acids. Germline V lookup: CDR1 SGHAT, CDR2 FQDESV (reference sequence).

This chain connects TRBV5-6 to TRBJ2-7. CDR3 length: 15 residues. Germline lookup yields CDR1 SGHDT and CDR2 YYEEEE. Here the CDR3 reads CASSAPDVSSYEQYF.

The chain is built from TRBV12-3 or TRBV12-4 and TRBJ2-5; TCRdb calls TRBD2, which cannot be checked without DNA. The CDR3 covers 14 residues. Here the CDR3 reads CASSWRPPQETQYF.

This chain uses TRBV10-3 with TRBJ2-3; the D call from TCRdb, TRBD1, cannot be confirmed without DNA. The germline V gene encodes CDR1 ENHRY and CDR2 SYGVKD. CDR3 size: 17 residues. CDR3 amino acids: CAISEMVRGASTDTQYF.

J is TRBJ2-7 and V is TRBV29-1. The CDR3 totals 12 residues. Germline V gene data show CDR1 as SQVTM and CDR2 as ANQGSEA. CDR3 amino acids: CSVDWSGDEQYF.

The CDR3: CASSPPYRGDEQYF. V and J are TRBV18 and TRBJ2-7; the D gene TCRdb calls, TRBD1, cannot be checked with no DNA. Germline CDR1 and CDR2: KGHSH and LQKENI. The CDR3 extends over 14 amino acids. Using reference TRBV18 and TRBJ2-7 for the parts outside the CDR3, the full variable domain is NAGVMQNPRHLVRRRGQEARLRCSPMKGHSHVYWYRQLPEEGLKFMVYLQKENIIDESGMPKERFSAEFPKEGPSILRIQQVVRGDSAAYFCASSPPYRGDEQYFGPGTRLTVT.